This T cell receptor beta chain was profiled in a study of T cell responses to AZD1222 COVID-19 vaccine. Study-level findings and limits: Vaccine-related CD4 TCRs covered spike, predominating at 160-218 and 743-854.

The CDR3 spans 15 residues. V gave up 6 bases and J gave up 0 bases, with 11 bases separating them. Germline V lookup: CDR1 SNHLY, CDR2 FYNNEI. This table comes from immunoSEQ multiplex PCR, and its TCRdb copy is limited to in-frame clones, with some not included. Of 75,000 to 90,000 clones in the sample, around nine tenths were seen once. A remark on this clone: Its antigen is as yet unknown.

The J gene is TRBJ1-4, the V gene TRBV2; D gene ambiguous. The material was peripheral blood, obtained on day 0 of AZD1222 vaccination. The source of this sequence is an adult in good health. CDR3 coding DNA: TGTGCCAGCAGCAACTCAGGAGCAACTAATGAAAAACTGTTTTTT. This encodes CASSNSGATNEKLFF.